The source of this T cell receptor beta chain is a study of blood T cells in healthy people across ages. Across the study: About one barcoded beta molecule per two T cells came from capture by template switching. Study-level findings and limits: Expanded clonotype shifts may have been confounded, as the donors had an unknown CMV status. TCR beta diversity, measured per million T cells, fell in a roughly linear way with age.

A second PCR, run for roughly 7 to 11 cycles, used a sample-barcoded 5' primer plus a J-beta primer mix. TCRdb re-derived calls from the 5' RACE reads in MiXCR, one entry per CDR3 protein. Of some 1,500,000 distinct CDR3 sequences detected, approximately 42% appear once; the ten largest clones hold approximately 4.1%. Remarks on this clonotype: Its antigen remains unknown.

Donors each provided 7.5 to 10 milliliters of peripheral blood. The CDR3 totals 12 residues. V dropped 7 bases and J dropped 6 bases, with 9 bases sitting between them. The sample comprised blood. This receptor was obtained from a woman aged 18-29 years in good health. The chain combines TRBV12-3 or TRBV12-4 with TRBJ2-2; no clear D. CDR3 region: CASTQFPGELFF. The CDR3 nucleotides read TGTGCCAGCACCCAGTTCCCCGGGGAGCTGTTTTTT.